One sample yielded the 15 T cell receptor beta chains listed below, sequenced in a study of blood T cell repertoires in COVID-19. Here immunoSEQ multiplex PCR was the method, and the copy in TCRdb shows in-frame clones only, minus some. Of about 93,000 clones detected, roughly nine tenths appear once; the ten largest clones hold about 2%. Sequenced sample: peripheral blood. These receptors originate from a man in his fifties with acute or convalescent COVID-19.

This clone has only one observation. The V gene is TRBV19, the J gene TRBJ1-5, with D hard to call. Looked up from germline, CDR1 is LNHDA and CDR2 is SQIVND (reference sequence). With 2 bases removed from V and 1 base from J, the gap between germline ends came to 12 bases. The CDR3 is made up of 16 amino acids. The CDR3 reads CASSITFQVSNQPQHF. CDR3 coding DNA: TGTGCCAGTAGTATAACATTCCAGGTCAGCAATCAGCCCCAGCATTTT.

The chain uses TRBV4-2 and TRBJ1-4, with 8 bases identical to TRBD1. The V segment lost 1 base and the J segment 13 bases; nucleotides outside the gene matches: 8. The germline V gene has CDR1 LGHNA and CDR2 YNFKEQ. CDR3 length: 14 amino acids. DNA of the CDR3: TGTGCCAGCAGCCAAGTAGTTGCCGGGACAGGACTGTTTTTT. Its translation: CASSQVVAGTGLFF.

This clone was counted once. V is TRBV19 and J is TRBJ2-1; 9 bases match TRBD2. CDR3 size: 14 residues. J lost 4 bases, V lost 7 bases, and 5 bases had no gene match. Germline V gene data show CDR1 as LNHDA and CDR2 as SQIVND (reference sequence). The DNA of the CDR3 is TGTGCCAGTAAGGTGGGACTAGCATACAATGAGCAGTTCTTC. Protein product: CASKVGLAYNEQFF. Full variable domain (outside the CDR3, taken from reference TRBV19 and TRBJ2-1): DGGITQSPKYLFRKEGQNVTLSCEQNLNHDAMYWYRQDPGQGLRLIYYSQIVNDFQKGDIAEGYSVSREKKESFPLTVTSAQKNPTAFYLCASKVGLAYNEQFFGPGTRLTVL.

The chain is built from TRBV6-5 and TRBJ2-7; 7 bases are a match to TRBD2. CDR1 is MNHEY, CDR2 SVGAGI, per germline. The CDR3 has 15 amino acids. The J segment lost 3 bases and the V segment lost 5 bases, leaving 10 bases of the junction unmatched. CDR3 sequence (DNA): TGTGCCAGCAGTAGTTTGCGGGAGTTTATCTACGAGCAGTACTTC. This gives the protein CASSSLREFIYEQYF.

The genes are TRBV6-5 and TRBJ2-1, with D maybe TRBD2 (6 bases). In germline, CDR1 is MNHEY, CDR2 SVGAGI. This CDR3 spans 16 amino acids. Trimming shortened V by 0 bases and J by 4 bases, and 13 bases separated the two germline ends. CDR3 sequence: CASSYSGGASYNEQFF. CDR3 DNA: TGTGCCAGCAGTTACTCAGGAGGGGCAAGTTACAATGAGCAGTTCTTC.

The chain is built from TRBV7-2 and TRBJ2-6; TRBD1 matches 7 bases. V lost 2 bases, J lost 5 bases, and 6 bases stayed unmatched. CDR3 length: 16 amino acids. Germline assignment: CDR1 SGHTA and CDR2 FQGNSA. The CDR3 bases are TGTGCCAGCAGCTTATCCACAGGGGCCTGGGCCAACGTCCTGACTTTC. The encoded protein is CASSLSTGAWANVLTF.

The chain joins TRBV4-1 to TRBJ2-2, with 10 nucleotides matching TRBD2. V gave up 1 base and J gave up 6 bases; unmatched junction bases: 5. The V gene's germline CDR1 is MGHRA and CDR2 YSYEKL. The CDR3 extends over 16 amino acids. The CDR3 DNA sequence: TGCGCCAGCAGCCAAGGGTCAGCGGGGGGGGCCGGGGAGCTGTTTTTT. This sequence encodes CASSQGSAGGAGELFF.

For the CDR3, the DNA is TGTGCCAGCAGCGTAGAAGGGCTAGCGGGGGCGCTCACAGATACGCAGTATTTT. It yields the protein CASSVEGLAGALTDTQYF. J is TRBJ2-3 and V is TRBV9, with TRBD2 matching 10 bases. The CDR3 is made up of 18 amino acids. The germline CDR1 and CDR2 sequences are SGDLS and YYNGEE. V shed 0 bases, J shed 2 bases, and the junction held 9 bases outside the gene matches. The full variable domain, rest sourced from reference TRBV9 and TRBJ2-3, is DSGVTQTPKHLITATGQRVTLRCSPRSGDLSVYWYQQSLDQGLQFLIQYYNGEERAKGNILERFSAQQFPDLHSELNLSSLELGDSALYFCASSVEGLAGALTDTQYFGPGTRLTVL.

This clone occurred once. The chain carries TRBV27 and TRBJ1-2, with D hard to call. The CDR3 has 14 residues. Germline V gives CDR1 MNHEY, CDR2 SMNVEV (reference sequence). Trimming took off 3 bases at V and 8 bases at J, with 16 bases between the two ends. The chain's CDR3 is CASSFTASKWGYTF. The CDR3 nucleotides read TGTGCCAGCAGTTTCACAGCATCAAAGTGGGGCTACACCTTC.

A single count supports this clone. This chain joins TRBV5-6 and TRBJ2-3; 8 nucleotides line up with TRBD1. Germline values: CDR1 SGHDT, CDR2 YYEEEE. This CDR3 comprises 15 residues. V dropped 5 bases and J dropped 4; count of bases not matched to a gene: 9. Here the CDR3 DNA reads TGTGCCAGCAGTCCCGGCAGGGGGCTGGCAGATACGCAGTATTTT. Amino acids: CASSPGRGLADTQYF.

The chain is built from TRBV7-8 and TRBJ2-4; TRBD1 agrees at 7 bases. CDR3 size: 15 residues. The V and J ends lost 0 bases and 6 bases, in that order; junction bases with no gene match: 5. CDR1 SGHVS and CDR2 FQNEAQ come from the germline V gene. The CDR3 region is CASSLAGTVRNIQYF. The CDR3 coding sequence is TGTGCCAGCAGCTTAGCCGGGACAGTGAGAAACATTCAGTACTTC. Full variable domain (missing parts from reference TRBV7-8 and TRBJ2-4): GAGVSQSPRYKVAKRGQDVALRCDPISGHVSLFWYQQALGQGPEFLTYFQNEAQLDKSGLPSDRFFAERPEGSVSTLKIQRTQQEDSAVYLCASSLAGTVRNIQYFGAGTRLSVL.

V usage is TRBV11-1 and J usage is TRBJ2-1, with D perhaps TRBD1 (5 bases). The CDR3 sequence is 13 residues long. The V gene's germline CDR1 is SGHAT and CDR2 FQDESV (reference sequence). The germline V and J ends were trimmed by 3 bases and 7 bases, with 10 bases remaining between them. The CDR3 DNA is TGTGCCAGCAGCTTGGGGCAGAGAAATGAGCAGTTCTTC. Translating gives CASSLGQRNEQFF.

This chain links TRBV7-3 with TRBJ2-3, with TRBD2 matching over 7 bases. This CDR3 is 14 amino acids long. Germline CDR1 SGHTA, CDR2 FQGTGA. Losses at the gene ends were 7 bases for V and 5 bases for J; bases not matched to a gene: 9. In DNA form, the CDR3 reads TGTGCCAGCAACACGGGGAGGGGTGGAGATACGCAGTATTTT. Protein product: CASNTGRGGDTQYF.

The V and J genes are TRBV19 and TRBJ2-2; maybe TRBD2 (5 bases). Trimming removed 1 base at V and 6 bases at J, with 12 bases between. In germline, CDR1 is LNHDA, CDR2 SQIVND (reference sequence). CDR3 size: 15 residues. The CDR3 DNA reads TGTGCCAGTAGTATAGGGTCGGGATGGGCCGGGGAGCTGTTTTTT. Protein: CASSIGSGWAGELFF.

This clone came up once. The chain joins TRBV3-1 (or the pseudogene TRBV3-2) to TRBJ2-3; D gene ambiguous. The germline V and J ends were trimmed by 0 bases and 1 base, with 8 bases remaining between them. CDR1 is LGHDT and CDR2 is YNNKEL in the germline V gene (reference sequence). There are 15 residues in the CDR3. The CDR3 region is CASSQDAPGTDTQYF. The CDR3 nucleotides are TGTGCCAGCAGCCAAGATGCCCCAGGCACAGATACGCAGTATTTT.